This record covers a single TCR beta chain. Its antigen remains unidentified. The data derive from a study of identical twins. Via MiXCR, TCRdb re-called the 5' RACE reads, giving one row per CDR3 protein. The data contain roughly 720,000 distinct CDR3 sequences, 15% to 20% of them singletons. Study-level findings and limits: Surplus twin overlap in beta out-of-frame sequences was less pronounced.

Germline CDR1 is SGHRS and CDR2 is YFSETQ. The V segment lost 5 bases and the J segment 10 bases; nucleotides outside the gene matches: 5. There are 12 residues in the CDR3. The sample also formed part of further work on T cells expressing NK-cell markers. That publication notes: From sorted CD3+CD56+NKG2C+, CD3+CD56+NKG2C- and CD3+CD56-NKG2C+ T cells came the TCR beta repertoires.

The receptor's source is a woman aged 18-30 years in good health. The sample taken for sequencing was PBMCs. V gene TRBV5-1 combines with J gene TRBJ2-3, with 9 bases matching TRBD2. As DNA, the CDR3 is TGCGCCAGCAGTTTAGCGGGGGACGCGCAGTATTTT. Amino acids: CASSLAGDAQYF.